The present entry profiles one TCR beta chain with its context. Its antigen is unknown. Base qualities are missing; no much larger clone stands one base away. The data were obtained in a study of Siglec-9 on CD8 T cells in melanoma (dated by TCRdb to about 2019). Looking at the study overall: Siglec-9 expression on CD8+ T cells and the role of Siglec-9 in regulating T cells in the melanoma tumor microenvironment were investigated in the study. What the research found in general, with its limitations: According to the reported findings, Siglec-9 marked and regulated a subset of effector memory CD8+ T cells that seemed to build up inside melanoma tumors.

The library was built by means of the immunoSEQ multiplex PCR assay. TCRdb took this table from immuneACCESS and kept in-frame rearrangements with V and J called. Such tables lack part of the clones; where checked against another copy, unresolved V genes explain under half of the gap, and the rest is unexplained. In this sample the table shows almost 30,000 clones, about 80% of which occur a single time. The top ten clones comprise 5.8% of the sample. The clonotype originates from a human donor in good health. Sequenced: Siglec-9- CD8+ T cells sorted from blood. Sample cell subset or site, as interpreted from the label and publication: CD8 T cells lacking Siglec-9.

The CDR3 region reads CASSQDLDGAQEQFF. In nucleotide form, the sequence is TGTGCCAGCAGCCAGGACTTGGACGGGGCACAGGAGCAGTTCTTC. This receptor chain uses TRBV4-2 and TRBJ2-1; the D segment might be TRBD1 or TRBD2, since each matches 5 bases. Counted from cysteine to phenylalanine, this CDR3 has 15 amino acids. Solely the CDR3 DNA is kept, with 45 bases framed from the first base. V loses 3 bases, J loses 10 bases, and the germline ends lie 19 bases apart. Based on the germline V gene, the CDR1 and CDR2 sequences are LGHNA and YNFKEQ.